These 17 T cell receptor beta chains were sequenced from one sample in a study of metastatic and nonmetastatic thyroid tumors. Thyroid surgery took place with no prior treatment in any patient. From the PCR reads, TCRdb re-called clones with MiXCR. This sample carries over 30,000 clones, 25% to 35% of them seen once, and the ten largest clones take almost 8%. The material sequenced was blood. These receptors were collected from a female donor with papillary thyroid cancer or a benign thyroid nodule (not recorded which). Some clones in this sample may be carry-over from other donors' samples.

This clone has a count of ten or more. The rearrangement links TRBV6-1 to TRBJ1-2; 7 bases are shared with TRBD1. CDR3 size: 13 residues. V lost 9 bases and J lost 0; bases outside the gene matches: 4. Germline V gene sequence: CDR1 MNHNS, CDR2 SASEGT. CDR3 amino acids: CASRQGSNYGYTF. CDR3 sequence (DNA): TGTGCCAGTCGACAGGGTTCTAACTATGGCTACACCTTC.

There are a few counts of this clone. The chain has TRBV27 and TRBJ2-7; 7 bases fit TRBD1. This CDR3 is built from 15 residues. Germline-derived CDR1 and CDR2 are MNHEY and SMNVEV (reference sequence). V trimming: 0 bases; J trimming: 6 bases; junction bases outside the gene matches: 8. CDR3 nucleotide sequence: TGTGCCAGCAGTTTATCGACAGGGTCATGGGTCGAGCAGTACTTC. Its translation: CASSLSTGSWVEQYF.

By sample share, this clone is medium-sized. CDR3 sequence (DNA): TGTGCCTGGGAGGGGCAGGGGGCGCAGAATGGCTACACCTTC. Protein sequence: CAWEGQGAQNGYTF. V and J are TRBV30 and TRBJ1-2, with TRBD1 identical over 8 bases. The CDR3 sequence is 14 residues long. The junction had 11 bases not matched to a gene; V was cut back by 5 bases and J by 6 bases. Germline loops: CDR1 GTSNPN, CDR2 SVGIG (reference sequence).

This clone was detected many times. The rearrangement uses TRBV14 and TRBJ2-7, with D perhaps TRBD1 (6 bases). The CDR3 contains 14 residues. CDR1 SGHDN and CDR2 FVKESK come from the germline V gene. V lost 1 base and J lost 1, with 8 bases in between. The CDR3 DNA reads as TGTGCCAGCAGCCAAGGACAGGAGTCCTACGAGCAGTACTTC. This sequence encodes CASSQGQESYEQYF. The full variable domain, in which reference TRBV14 and TRBJ2-7 provide the parts outside the CDR3, is EAGVTQFPSHSVIEKGQTVTLRCDPISGHDNLYWYRRVMGKEIKFLLHFVKESKQDESGMPNNRFLAERTGGTYSTLKVQPAELEDSGVYFCASSQGQESYEQYFGPGTRLTVT.

This clone was found many times. The chain links TRBV7-6 to TRBJ1-6, with 10 bases that match TRBD1. V was pared by 5 bases and J by 7 bases, with 5 bases of the junction left unmatched. Germline V gives CDR1 SGHVS, CDR2 FNYEAQ. The CDR3 is 15 residues long. This chain's CDR3 is CASSRQGAGNSPLHF. DNA for the CDR3: TGTGCCAGCAGCCGACAGGGGGCGGGGAATTCACCCCTCCACTTT.

Comments on this clone: One end of the junction fails to match germline, which may point to a read error. This chain uses TRBV2 with TRBJ2-7; possibly TRBD1 for D (6 bases). Germline CDR1 is SNHLY and CDR2 is FYNNEI. The CDR3 is 15 residues long. The CDR3 nucleotides read TGTGCCAGCAATTCCGTCTCAGGGGCCCCCTACGAGCCGTACTTC. Translation: CASNSVSGAPYEPYF. Complete variable domain (other parts from reference TRBV2 and TRBJ2-7): EPEVTQTPSHQVTQMGQEVILRCVPISNHLYFYWYRQILGQKVEFLVSFYNNEISEKSEIFDDQFSVERPDGSNFTLKIRSTKLEDSAMYFCASNSVSGAPYEPYFGPGTRLTVT.

This clone was recorded at least ten times. The V and J genes are TRBV19 and TRBJ1-5; D may be TRBD1 (5 bases). From germline, CDR1 is LNHDA and CDR2 SQIVND (reference sequence). Trimming took off 7 bases at V and 2 bases at J, with 9 bases between the two ends. This CDR3 spans 13 amino acids. Written as DNA, the CDR3 is TGTGCCAGTAATTTAGGGGGCAATCAGCCCCAGCATTTT. Amino acids: CASNLGGNQPQHF.

For this clone: Germline is not matched at one junction end, which may reflect a read error. The chain links TRBV7-3 to TRBJ2-2, with TRBD2 matching 9 bases. The CDR3 contains 18 residues. Germline V gene data show CDR1 as SGHTA and CDR2 as FQGTGA. The CDR3 here is CASILKAGGPGKPGELFF. The CDR3 nucleotides are TGTGCCAGCATCCTCAAGGCGGGAGGGCCCGGGAAACCCGGTGAGCTGTTTTTT. The full variable domain, its missing parts supplied by reference TRBV7-3 and TRBJ2-2, is GAGVSQTPSNKVTEKGKYVELRCDPISGHTALYWYRQSLGQGPEFLIYFQGTGAADDSGLPNDRFFAVRPEGSVSTLKIQRTERGDSAVYLCASILKAGGPGKPGELFFGEGSRLTVL.

This clone was counted at least ten times. V gene TRBV18 combines with J gene TRBJ1-1; 7 bases fit TRBD1. Germline CDR1 and CDR2: KGHSH and LQKENI. Trimming cost V 2 bases and J 3 bases; bases outside gene matches: 9. This CDR3 region has 16 residues. CDR3 amino acids: CASSPADRRRDTEAFF. DNA of the CDR3: TGTGCCAGCTCACCAGCGGACAGGAGAAGAGACACTGAAGCTTTCTTT.

This clone was seen repeatedly, ten times or more. The chain's CDR3 is CSARDPLRGLYNEQFF. CDR3 in DNA: TGCAGTGCTAGAGATCCCTTACGGGGACTATACAATGAGCAGTTCTTC. This chain uses TRBV20-1 with TRBJ2-1, with 7 bases lining up with TRBD2. Germline CDR1 reads DFQATT; CDR2 reads SNEGSKA (reference sequence). The ends lost 0 bases at V and 4 bases at J; junction bases unmatched: 9. This CDR3 has 16 residues.

The chain couples TRBV6-1 to TRBJ1-5; tentatively, D is TRBD1 (6 bases). The germline CDR1 and CDR2 sequences are MNHNS and SASEGT. The V end was cut by 5 bases, the J end by 4 bases, with 9 bases between. The CDR3 extends over 13 amino acids. This CDR3 is CASSQGGNQPQHF. CDR3 bases: TGTGCCAGCAGTCAAGGGGGTAATCAGCCCCAGCATTTT.

This clone was seen at least ten times. The chain employs TRBV20-1 and TRBJ1-6; 10 nucleotides agree with TRBD1. Germline V lookup: CDR1 DFQATT, CDR2 SNEGSKA (reference sequence). V dropped 3 bases and J dropped 9; count of bases not matched to a gene: 5. There are 14 residues in the CDR3. For the CDR3, the DNA is TGCAGTGCTAGGATGGGACAGGGGATTTCACCCCTCCACTTT. Residues: CSARMGQGISPLHF.

This clone has just one count. V and J are TRBV7-6 and TRBJ2-1, with a weak D call TRBD1 (6 bases). The germline V gene has CDR1 SGHVS and CDR2 FNYEAQ. The CDR3 has 14 amino acids. Trimming left V 0 bases short and J 8 bases short, with 11 bases between. CDR3 in DNA: TGTGCCAGCAGCTTAGCACAGGGTTCCGATGAGCAGTTCTTC. This gives the protein CASSLAQGSDEQFF.

The table lists this clone with many counts. The V gene is TRBV4-2, the J gene TRBJ2-1; the D is unclear. Germline V gene sequence: CDR1 LGHNA, CDR2 YNFKEQ. The CDR3 is 15 residues long. V was pared by 0 bases and J by 1 base, with 7 bases between. The CDR3 sequence: CASSQDERSYNEQFF. CDR3 coding DNA: TGTGCCAGCAGCCAAGACGAGCGTTCCTACAATGAGCAGTTCTTC.

This clone showed up just once. This rearrangement joins TRBV5-1 to TRBJ2-1; 7 bases map to TRBD1. CDR1 SGHRS and CDR2 YFSETQ come from the germline V gene. This CDR3 contains 15 residues. With 4 bases clipped from V and 5 bases from J, the junction kept 9 bases outside the gene matches. CDR3 sequence (DNA): TGCGCCAGCAGCCCAACGGGGACAGATCACAATGAGCAGTTCTTC. Translation: CASSPTGTDHNEQFF. Drawing the rest from reference TRBV5-1 and TRBJ2-1, the complete variable domain is KAGVTQTPRYLIKTRGQQVTLSCSPISGHRSVSWYQQTPGQGLQFLFEYFSETQRNKGNFPGRFSGRQFSNSRSEMNVSTLELGDSALYLCASSPTGTDHNEQFFGPGTRLTVL.

In this sample, this clone turned up a few times. The chain combines TRBV19 with TRBJ2-7; D not resolved. V lost 5 bases to trimming and J lost 3 bases, with 14 bases between them. The germline CDR1 and CDR2 sequences are LNHDA and SQIVND (reference sequence). The CDR3 contains 14 residues. CDR3 nucleotide sequence: TGTGCCAGTAGTGGTGCAACTGCCTTCTACGAGCAGTACTTC. It translates to CASSGATAFYEQYF.

The J gene is TRBJ1-2, the V gene TRBV20-1; unclear D gene. CDR3 length equals 14 residues. CDR1 DFQATT and CDR2 SNEGSKA come from the germline V gene (reference sequence). V was trimmed by 1 base and J by 8 bases, leaving 17 bases between them. DNA of the CDR3: TGCAGTGCTAGAGTTGGGTCCGTCCTCGGAGGCTACACCTTC. This translates into CSARVGSVLGGYTF.